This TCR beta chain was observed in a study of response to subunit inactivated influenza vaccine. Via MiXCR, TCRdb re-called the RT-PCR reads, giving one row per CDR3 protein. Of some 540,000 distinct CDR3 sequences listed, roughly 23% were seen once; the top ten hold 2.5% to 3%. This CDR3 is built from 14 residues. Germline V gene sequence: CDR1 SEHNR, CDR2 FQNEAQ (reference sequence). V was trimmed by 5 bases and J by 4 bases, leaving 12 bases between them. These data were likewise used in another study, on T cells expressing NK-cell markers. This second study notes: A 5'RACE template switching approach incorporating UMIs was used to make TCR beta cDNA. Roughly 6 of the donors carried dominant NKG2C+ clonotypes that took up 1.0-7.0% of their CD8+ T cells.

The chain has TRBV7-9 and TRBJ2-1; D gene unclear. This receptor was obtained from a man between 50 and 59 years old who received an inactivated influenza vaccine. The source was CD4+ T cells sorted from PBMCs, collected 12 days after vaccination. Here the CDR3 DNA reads TGTGCCAGCAGCCGTTCGACCTCTTACAATGAGCAGTTCTTC. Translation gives CASSRSTSYNEQFF.